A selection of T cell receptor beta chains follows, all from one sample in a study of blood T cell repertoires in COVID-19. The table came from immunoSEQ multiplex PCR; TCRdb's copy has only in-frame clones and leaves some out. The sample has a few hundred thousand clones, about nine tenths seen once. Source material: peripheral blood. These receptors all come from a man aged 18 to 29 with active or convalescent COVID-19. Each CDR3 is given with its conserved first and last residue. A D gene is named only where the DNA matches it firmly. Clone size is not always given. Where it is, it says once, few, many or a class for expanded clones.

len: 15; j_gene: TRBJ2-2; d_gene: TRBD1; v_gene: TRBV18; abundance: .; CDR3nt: TGTGCCAGCTCATCCGCGACAGGGGGAAACGGGGAGCTGTTTTTT; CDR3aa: CASSSATGGNGELFF
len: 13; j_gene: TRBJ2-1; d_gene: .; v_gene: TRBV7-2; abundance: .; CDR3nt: TGTGCCAGCAGCCTCCCGGCGGGCAATGAGCAGTTCTTC; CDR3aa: CASSLPAGNEQFF
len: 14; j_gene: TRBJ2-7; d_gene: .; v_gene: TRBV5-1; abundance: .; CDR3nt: TGCGCCAGCAGCTTGGGGGACATCTACAACGAGCAGTACTTC; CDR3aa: CASSLGDIYNEQYF
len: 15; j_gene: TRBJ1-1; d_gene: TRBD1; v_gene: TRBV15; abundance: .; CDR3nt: TGTGCCACCAGCAGTCTTACAGGGGGGGTCACTGAAGCTTTCTTT; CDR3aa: CATSSLTGGVTEAFF
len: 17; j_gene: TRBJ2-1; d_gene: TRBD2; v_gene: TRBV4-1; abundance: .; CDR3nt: TGCGCCAGCAGCCAAGTAGTAGCGGGAAATAGAAACAATGAGCAGTTCTTC; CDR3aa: CASSQVVAGNRNNEQFF
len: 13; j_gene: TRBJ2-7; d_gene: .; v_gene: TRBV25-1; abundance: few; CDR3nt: TGTGCCAGCAGTGGACTGGATCTCTACGAGCAGTACTTC; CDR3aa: CASSGLDLYEQYF
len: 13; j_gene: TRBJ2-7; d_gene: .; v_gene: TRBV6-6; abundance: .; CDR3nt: TGTGCCAGCAGGGATGGGACACCTTACGAGCAGTACTTC; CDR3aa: CASRDGTPYEQYF
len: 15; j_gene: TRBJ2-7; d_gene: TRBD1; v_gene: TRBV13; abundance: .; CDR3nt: TGTGCCAGCAGCTTCTCCGGGACAGCCTCCTACGAGCAGTACTTC; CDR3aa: CASSFSGTASYEQYF
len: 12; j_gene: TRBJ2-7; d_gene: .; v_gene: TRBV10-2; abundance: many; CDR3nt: TGCGCCAGCAGTTCCTTTCGGTACGAGCAGTACTTC; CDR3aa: CASSSFRYEQYF
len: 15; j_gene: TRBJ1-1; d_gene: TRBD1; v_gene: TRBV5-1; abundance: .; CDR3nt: TGCGCCAGCAGCCCGGGACAGGGCCCAAACACTGAAGCTTTCTTT; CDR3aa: CASSPGQGPNTEAFF
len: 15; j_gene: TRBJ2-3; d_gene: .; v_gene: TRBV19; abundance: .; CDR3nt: TGTGCCAGTAGTATACGAGTCCCTAGCACAGATACGCAGTATTTT; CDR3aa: CASSIRVPSTDTQYF
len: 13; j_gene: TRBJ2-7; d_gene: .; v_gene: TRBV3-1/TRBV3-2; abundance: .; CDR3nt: TGTGCCAGCAGCCCCCGCGAGGGGGACGAGCAGTACTTC; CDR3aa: CASSPREGDEQYF
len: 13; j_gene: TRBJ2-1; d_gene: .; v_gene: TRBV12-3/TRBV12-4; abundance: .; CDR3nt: TGTGCCAGCAGTTTTATAACAGGTGGCGAGCAGTTCTTC; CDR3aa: CASSFITGGEQFF
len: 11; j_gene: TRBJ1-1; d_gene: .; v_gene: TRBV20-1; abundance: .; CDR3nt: TGCAGTGCTAGGTCCGGGAGTGAAGCTTTCTTT; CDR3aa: CSARSGSEAFF
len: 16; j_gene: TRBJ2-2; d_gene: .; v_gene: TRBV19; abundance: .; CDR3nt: TGTGCCAGTAGTATGGAGGCAGGGGATCCGGCCGGGGAGCTGTTTTTT; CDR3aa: CASSMEAGDPAGELFF
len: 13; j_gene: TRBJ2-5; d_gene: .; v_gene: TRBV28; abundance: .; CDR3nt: TGTGCCAGCAGTTTACCCCAGCAAGAGACCCAGTACTTC; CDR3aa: CASSLPQQETQYF
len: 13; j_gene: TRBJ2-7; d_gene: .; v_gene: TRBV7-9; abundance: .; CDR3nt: TGTGCCAGCAGCTTAGGTCCCGGGGACGAGCAGTACTTC; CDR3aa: CASSLGPGDEQYF
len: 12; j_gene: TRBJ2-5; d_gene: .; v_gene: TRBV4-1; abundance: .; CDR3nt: TGCGCCAGCAGCGCAAACGGAGAGACCCAGTACTTC; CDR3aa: CASSANGETQYF
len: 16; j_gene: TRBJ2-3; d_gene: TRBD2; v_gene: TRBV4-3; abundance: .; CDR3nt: TGCGCCAGCAGCCAAGATTGGCGGGGGGGCTCGGATACGCAGTATTTT; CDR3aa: CASSQDWRGGSDTQYF
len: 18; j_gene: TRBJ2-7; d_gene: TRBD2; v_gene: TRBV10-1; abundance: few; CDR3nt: TGCGCCAGCAGTGAGAGGGGACTAGCGGGAGGGCCTGGGTACGAGCAGTACTTC; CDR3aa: CASSERGLAGGPGYEQYF
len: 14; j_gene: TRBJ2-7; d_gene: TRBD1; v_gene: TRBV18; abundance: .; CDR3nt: TGTGCCAGCTCACCCGGGACAGGGGGGTACGAGCAGTACTTC; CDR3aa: CASSPGTGGYEQYF
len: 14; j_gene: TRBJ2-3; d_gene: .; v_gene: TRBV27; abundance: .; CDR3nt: TGTGCCAGCAGTTTATCTTTCGGCACAGATACGCAGTATTTT; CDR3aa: CASSLSFGTDTQYF
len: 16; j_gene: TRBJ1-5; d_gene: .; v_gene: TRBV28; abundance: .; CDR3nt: TGTGCCAGCAGTTTAGACTCTGGGGCGGTCAATCAGCCCCAGCATTTT; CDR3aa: CASSLDSGAVNQPQHF
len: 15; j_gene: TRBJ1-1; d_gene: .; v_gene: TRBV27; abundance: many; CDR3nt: TGTGCCAGCAGTTTATCGATACAGGGAGTTACTGAAGCTTTCTTT; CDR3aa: CASSLSIQGVTEAFF
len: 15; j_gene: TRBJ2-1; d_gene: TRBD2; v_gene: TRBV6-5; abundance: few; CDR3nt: TGTGCCAGCAGCCAGCGACTAGCGGGAGGTAATGAGCAGTTCTTC; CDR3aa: CASSQRLAGGNEQFF
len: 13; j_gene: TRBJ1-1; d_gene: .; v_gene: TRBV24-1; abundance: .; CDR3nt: TGTGCCACCAGTGATTTGTGGCAGGTTGCAGCTTTCTTT; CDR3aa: CATSDLWQVAAFF
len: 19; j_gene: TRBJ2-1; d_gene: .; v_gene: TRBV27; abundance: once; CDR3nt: TGTGCCAGCAGTTTAAAGGGCAGAGGCTTGACTAGGCGCGACAATGAGCAGTTCTTC; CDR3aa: CASSLKGRGLTRRDNEQFF
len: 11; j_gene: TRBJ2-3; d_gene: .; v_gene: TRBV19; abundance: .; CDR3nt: TGTGCCACCTTAAGCACAGATACGCAGTATTTT; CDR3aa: CATLSTDTQYF
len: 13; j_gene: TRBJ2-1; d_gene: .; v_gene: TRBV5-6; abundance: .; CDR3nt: TGTGCCAGCAGCTTAATGAGGGAATCATCGGAGTTCTTC; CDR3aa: CASSLMRESSEFF
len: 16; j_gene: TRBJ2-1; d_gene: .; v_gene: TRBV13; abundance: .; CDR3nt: TGTGCCAGCAGCCCACCCCTGAGCGCCCCCTACAATGAGCAGTTCTTC; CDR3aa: CASSPPLSAPYNEQFF
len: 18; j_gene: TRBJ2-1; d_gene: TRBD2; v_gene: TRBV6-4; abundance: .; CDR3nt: TGTGCCAGCAGTGACTCCACAGGGACTAGCGGGAAGGGCAATGAGCAGTTCTTC; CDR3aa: CASSDSTGTSGKGNEQFF
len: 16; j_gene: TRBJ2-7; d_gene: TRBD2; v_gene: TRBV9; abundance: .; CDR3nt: TGTGCCAGCAGCGTTGGACTAGCGGGGAACTCCTACGAGCAGTACTTC; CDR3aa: CASSVGLAGNSYEQYF
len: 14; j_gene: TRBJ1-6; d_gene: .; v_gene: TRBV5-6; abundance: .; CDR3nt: TGTGCCAGCAGCTTGGGGCGGAATAATTCACCCCTCCACTTT; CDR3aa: CASSLGRNNSPLHF
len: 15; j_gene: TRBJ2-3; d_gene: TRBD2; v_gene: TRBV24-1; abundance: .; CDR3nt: TGTGCCACCAGTGCTCCGGGACTAGGAACAGATACGCAGTATTTT; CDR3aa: CATSAPGLGTDTQYF
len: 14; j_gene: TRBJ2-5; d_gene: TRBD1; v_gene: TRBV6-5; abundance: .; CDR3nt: TGTGCCAGCAGAGCCGGGACAGGGACGGAGACCCAGTACTTC; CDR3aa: CASRAGTGTETQYF
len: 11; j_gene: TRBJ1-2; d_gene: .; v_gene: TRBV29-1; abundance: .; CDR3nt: TGCAGCGTCCAGGGTCTCTATGGCTACACCTTC; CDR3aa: CSVQGLYGYTF
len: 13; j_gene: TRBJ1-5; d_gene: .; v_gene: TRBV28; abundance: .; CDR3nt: TGTGCCAGCAGTTTAGCCCGACAGGTTCCCCAGCATTTT; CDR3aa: CASSLARQVPQHF
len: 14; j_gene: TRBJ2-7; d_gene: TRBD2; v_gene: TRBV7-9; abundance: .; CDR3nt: TGTGCCAGCAGCATAGCGGGAGATCCCTACGAGCAGTACTTC; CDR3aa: CASSIAGDPYEQYF
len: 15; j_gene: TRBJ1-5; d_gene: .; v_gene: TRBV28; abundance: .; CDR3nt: TGTGCCAGCAGTCCCGGTGGGCCGAGCAATCAGCCCCAGCATTTT; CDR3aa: CASSPGGPSNQPQHF
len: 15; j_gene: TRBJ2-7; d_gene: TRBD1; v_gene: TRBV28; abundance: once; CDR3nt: TGTGCCAGCAGTCCCCTGGCAGGGGGCTCCTACGAGCAGTACTTC; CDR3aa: CASSPLAGGSYEQYF
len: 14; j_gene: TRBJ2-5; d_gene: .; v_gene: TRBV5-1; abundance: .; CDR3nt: TGCGCCAGCAGCTTGGTTGTTAGCGGAGAGACCCAGTACTTC; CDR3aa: CASSLVVSGETQYF
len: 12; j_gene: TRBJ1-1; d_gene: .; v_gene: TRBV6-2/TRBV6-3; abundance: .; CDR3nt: TGTGCCAGCAGTTACTGGGCAGCCGAAGCTTTCTTT; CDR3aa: CASSYWAAEAFF
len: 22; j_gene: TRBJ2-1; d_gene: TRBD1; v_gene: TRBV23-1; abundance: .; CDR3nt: TGCGCCAGCAGTCCCACGGGATTGTTTGTGGGGACAGGGAATCCTCCCTACAATGAGCAGTTCTTC; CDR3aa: CASSPTGLFVGTGNPPYNEQFF
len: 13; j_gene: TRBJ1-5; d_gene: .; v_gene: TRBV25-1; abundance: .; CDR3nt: TGTGCCAAAAAGCACAGAAAAGTTCAGCCCCAGCATTTT; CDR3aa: CAKKHRKVQPQHF
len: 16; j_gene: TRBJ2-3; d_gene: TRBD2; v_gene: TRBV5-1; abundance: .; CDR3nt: TGCGCCAGCAGCTACGGGACTAGCGGGAGCACAGATACGCAGTATTTT; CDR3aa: CASSYGTSGSTDTQYF
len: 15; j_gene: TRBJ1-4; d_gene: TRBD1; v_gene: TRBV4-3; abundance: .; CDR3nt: TGCGCCAGCAGCCAAACAGACAGGGGGAATGAAAAACTGTTTTTT; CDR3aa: CASSQTDRGNEKLFF
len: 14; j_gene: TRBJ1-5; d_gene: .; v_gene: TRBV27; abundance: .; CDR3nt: TGTGCCAGCAGTCCCCTGGGGGCAGATCAGCCCCAGCATTTT; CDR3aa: CASSPLGADQPQHF
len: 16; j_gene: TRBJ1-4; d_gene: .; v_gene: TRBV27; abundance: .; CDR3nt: TGTGCCAGCAGTCCGAATGCCCGTGGGAGATATGAAAAACTGTTTTTT; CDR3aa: CASSPNARGRYEKLFF
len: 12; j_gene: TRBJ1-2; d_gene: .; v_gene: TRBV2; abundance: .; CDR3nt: TGTGCCAGCAGAGTAGACAGCATCTCGTACACCTTC; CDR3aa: CASRVDSISYTF
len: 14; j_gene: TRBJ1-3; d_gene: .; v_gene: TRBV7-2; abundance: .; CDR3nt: TGTGCCAGCAGCTTCCCCGGGGGTAGAAACACCATATATTTT; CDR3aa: CASSFPGGRNTIYF
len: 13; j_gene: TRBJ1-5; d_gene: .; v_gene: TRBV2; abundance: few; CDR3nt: TGTGCCAGCACCCCAGGAGGTAATCAGCCCCAGCATTTT; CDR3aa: CASTPGGNQPQHF
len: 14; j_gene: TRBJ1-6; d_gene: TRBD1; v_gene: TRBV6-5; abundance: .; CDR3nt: TGTGCCAGCAGTTATGACAGGGGGGATTCACCCCTCCACTTT; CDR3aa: CASSYDRGDSPLHF
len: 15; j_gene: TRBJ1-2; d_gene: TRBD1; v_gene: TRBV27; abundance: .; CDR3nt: TGTGCCAGCGGGACCCGGACAGGGGAGGTCTATGGCTACACCTTC; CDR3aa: CASGTRTGEVYGYTF
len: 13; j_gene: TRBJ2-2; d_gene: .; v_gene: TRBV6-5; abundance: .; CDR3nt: TGTGCCAGCAGTTACTCGAGGGCCGGGGAGCTGTTTTTT; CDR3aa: CASSYSRAGELFF
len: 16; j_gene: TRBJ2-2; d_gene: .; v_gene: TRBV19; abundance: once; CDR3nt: TGTGCCACCACGGGAAGCGACACACTAAACACCGGGGAGCTGTTTTTT; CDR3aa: CATTGSDTLNTGELFF